This T cell receptor (beta chain) appears in the sequencing data of a study of OX40 agonist ivuxolimab in advanced cancers. Study-wide context: Ivuxolimab was an agonistic, fully human IgG2 monoclonal antibody directed against OX40 (CD134), a costimulatory receptor. The paper describes the monotherapy dose-escalation part (N of about 54 patients) of the phase I trial of ivuxolimab. A male proportion of about 79% and a mean age of roughly 58 years, ranging from about 20 to 79, were recorded for the dose-escalation cohort. Intravenous ivuxolimab was administered to patients every 2 weeks at six dose levels: 0.01, 0.1, 0.3, 1.5, 3 and 10 mg/kg. Partial responses occurred in three dose-escalation patients, of whom one had hepatocellular carcinoma and two had cutaneous melanoma. The point of sequencing TCRbeta in the periphery was to test whether ivuxolimab changed TCR sequence diversity and drove clonal T-cell expansion. Patients were allowed to have had prior anti-PD-1, anti-PD-L1 or anti-CTLA-4 therapy, and around two fifths of the dose-escalation patients had been treated with checkpoint inhibitors. Of the roughly 51 dose-escalation patients, hepatocellular carcinoma was present in about 20, melanoma in about 15, renal cell carcinoma in 9 and head and neck cancer in 9. Overall study outcomes, separate from this receptor: In partial responders in the 0.1-3.0 mg/kg groups, normalized peripheral clonal expansion was found to be among the lowest, especially among CD8+ T cells. Antigen specificity was not determined for the clonally expanded peripheral T cells. Clonal expansion of both CD4+ and CD8+ blood T cells was observed from baseline to week 6 at doses 0.1 to 3.0 mg/kg. After ivuxolimab, CD8+ T cells had more expanded clones than CD4+ T cells on average. Low levels of normalized T-cell clonal expansion were also seen in some patients who did not respond.

The trial excluded patients who had a history of autoimmune disease or who were on systemic immunosuppression. Peripheral blood for TCR sequencing was drawn from every dose cohort at baseline, at cycle 4 day 1 and at cycle 7 day 1. The samples were taken from a phase I, first-in-human, multicenter, open-label dose-escalation trial of ivuxolimab. Adults with locally advanced or metastatic melanoma, renal cell carcinoma, hepatocellular carcinoma or head and neck squamous cell carcinoma were enrolled in the trial. Before TCR sequencing, CD4+ and CD8+ T cells were separately sorted from peripheral blood. To note about this clone: Its cognate antigen has yet to be identified. Base quality data are lacking; no much larger clone is found one base away.

CDR1 and CDR2 were assigned from the germline V gene as MGHDK and SYGVNS. The CDR3 holds 11 amino acids from the cysteine to the phenylalanine. Left in the record is the CDR3 DNA by itself, 33 bases read in frame from the first base. V and J are truncated by 8 bases and 2 bases respectively, leaving an intervening sequence of 7 bases. For sequencing of the TCRbeta CDR3 region, genomic DNA was extracted from the sorted cells. The immunoSEQ Assay was used to sequence the TCRbeta CDR3 regions. TCRdb obtained this table from immuneACCESS and retained in-frame rearrangements with V and J assigned. These tables miss some clones; where compared with another copy, unresolved V genes account for less than half of the shortfall, and the remainder is unexplained. The sample profile shows 16,000 or so clones; 70% to 90% of them were found once. About 3.9% of the sample is in the top ten clones.

This sequence was found in an adult with an advanced solid tumor such as melanoma, head and neck, liver or kidney cancer. The sample in question was CD4+ or CD8+ T cells sorted from blood, obtained in a trial of the OX40 agonist ivuxolimab. The chain is encoded by TRBV25-1 joined to TRBJ2-7; a confident D gene designation cannot be given. The nucleotide sequence is TGTGCCAGCTTAGGGACCTACGAGCAGTACTTC. The resulting protein is CASLGTYEQYF.